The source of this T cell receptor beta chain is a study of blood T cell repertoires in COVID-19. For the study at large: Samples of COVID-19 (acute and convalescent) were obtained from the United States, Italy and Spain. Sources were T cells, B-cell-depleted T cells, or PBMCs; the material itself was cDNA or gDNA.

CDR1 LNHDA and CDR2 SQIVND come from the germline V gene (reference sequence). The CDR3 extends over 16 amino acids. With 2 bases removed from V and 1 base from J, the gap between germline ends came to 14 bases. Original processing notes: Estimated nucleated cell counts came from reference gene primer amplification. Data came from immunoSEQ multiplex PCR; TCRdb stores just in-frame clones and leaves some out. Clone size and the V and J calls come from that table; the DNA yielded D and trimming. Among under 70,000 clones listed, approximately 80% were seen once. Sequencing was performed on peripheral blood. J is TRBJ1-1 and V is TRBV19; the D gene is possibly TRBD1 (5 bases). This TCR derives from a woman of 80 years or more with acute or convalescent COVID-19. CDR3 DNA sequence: TGTGCCAGTAGTATAATTGTAGGGGCAGCGAACACTGAAGCTTTCTTT. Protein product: CASSIIVGAANTEAFF. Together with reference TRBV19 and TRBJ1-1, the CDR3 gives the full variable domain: DGGITQSPKYLFRKEGQNVTLSCEQNLNHDAMYWYRQDPGQGLRLIYYSQIVNDFQKGDIAEGYSVSREKKESFPLTVTSAQKNPTAFYLCASSIIVGAANTEAFFGQGTRLTVV.